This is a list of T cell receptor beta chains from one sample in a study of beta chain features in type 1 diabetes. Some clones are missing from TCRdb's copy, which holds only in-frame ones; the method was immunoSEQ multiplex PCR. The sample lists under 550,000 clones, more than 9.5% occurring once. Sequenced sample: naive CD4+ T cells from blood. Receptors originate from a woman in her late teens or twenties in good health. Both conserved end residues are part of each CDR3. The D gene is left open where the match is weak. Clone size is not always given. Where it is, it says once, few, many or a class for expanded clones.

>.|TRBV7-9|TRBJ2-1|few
CASSLPRARGKRNEQFF
TGTGCCAGCAGCTTACCGAGGGCCAGGGGCAAGAGGAATGAGCAGTTCTTC
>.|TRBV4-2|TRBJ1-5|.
CASSGLGNQPQHF
TGTGCCAGCAGCGGGTTGGGCAATCAGCCCCAGCATTTT
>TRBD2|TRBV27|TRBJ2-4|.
CASSPGGGLLLSKNIQYF
TGTGCCAGCAGTCCTGGCGGGGGGCTTCTCTTGTCCAAAAACATTCAGTACTTC
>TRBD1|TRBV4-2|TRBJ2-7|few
CASSRETGNYEQYF
TGTGCCAGCAGCAGAGAGACAGGGAACTACGAGCAGTACTTC
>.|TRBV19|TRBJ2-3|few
CASSLLGGNTDTQYF
TGTGCCAGTAGCTTGTTAGGCGGAAACACAGATACGCAGTATTTT
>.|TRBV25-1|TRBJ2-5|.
CASTSSVNQETQYF
TGTGCCAGCACCTCCTCCGTAAACCAAGAGACCCAGTACTTC
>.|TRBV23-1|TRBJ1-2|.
CASSQSKEHYGYTF
TGCGCCAGCAGTCAATCAAAAGAACACTATGGCTACACCTTC
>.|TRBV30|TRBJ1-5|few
CAWSVGRRIRF
TGTGCCTGGAGCGTAGGGCGCAGGATTCGATTT
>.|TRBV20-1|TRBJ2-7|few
CSALLRYEQYF
TGCAGTGCGTTACTGAGATACGAGCAGTACTTC
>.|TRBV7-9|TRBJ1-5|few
CASRQANQPQHF
TGTGCCAGCAGACAAGCCAATCAGCCCCAGCATTTT
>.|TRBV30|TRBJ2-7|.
CAWSAHGPYEQYF
TGTGCCTGGAGTGCCCACGGACCCTACGAGCAGTACTTC
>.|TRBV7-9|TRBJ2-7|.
CASSRKSYEQYF
TGTGCCAGCAGCCGAAAGTCCTACGAGCAGTACTTC
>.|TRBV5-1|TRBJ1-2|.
CASSPSGIRGYTF
TGCGCCAGCAGCCCGTCGGGGATTCGCGGCTACACCTTC
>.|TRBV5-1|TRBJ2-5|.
CASSLTVIQETQYF
TGCGCCAGCAGTTTGACAGTAATCCAAGAGACCCAGTACTTC
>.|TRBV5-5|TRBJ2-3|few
CASSLDYFTDTQYF
TGTGCCAGCAGCTTGGACTACTTTACAGATACGCAGTATTTT
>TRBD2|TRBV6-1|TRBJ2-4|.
CASSEGILAVDKNIQYF
TGTGCCAGCAGTGAAGGAATACTAGCGGTCGACAAAAACATTCAGTACTTC
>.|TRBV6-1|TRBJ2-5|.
CASSEGETQYF
TGTGCCAGCAGTGAAGGGGAGACCCAGTACTTC
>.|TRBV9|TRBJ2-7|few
CASSVAPGPGEQYF
TGTGCCAGCAGCGTAGCCCCGGGGCCCGGCGAGCAGTACTTC
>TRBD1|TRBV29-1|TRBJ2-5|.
CSVRPGQIQETQYF
TGCAGCGTTCGACCGGGACAGATACAAGAGACCCAGTACTTC
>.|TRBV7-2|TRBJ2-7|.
CASSLVSSYEQYF
TGTGCCAGCAGCTTAGTTTCCTCCTACGAGCAGTACTTC
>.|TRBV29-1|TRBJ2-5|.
CSVHGRETQYF
TGCAGCGTTCACGGAAGAGAGACCCAGTACTTC
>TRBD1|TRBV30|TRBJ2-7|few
CAWIRTGTDEQYF
TGTGCCTGGATCCGGACAGGGACCGACGAGCAGTACTTC
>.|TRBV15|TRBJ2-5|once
CATSRVFWDRAYF
TGTGCCACCAGCAGAGTGTTTTGGGACCGCGCATACTTC
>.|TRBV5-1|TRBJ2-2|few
CASSLSSPGELFF
TGCGCCAGCAGCTTGAGTAGCCCTGGAGAGCTGTTTTTT
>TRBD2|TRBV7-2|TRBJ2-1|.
CASSPAAGTSRTNEQFF
TGTGCCAGCAGCCCGGCCGCCGGGACTAGCAGGACCAATGAGCAGTTCTTC
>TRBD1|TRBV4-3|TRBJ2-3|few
CASRATGGTDTQYF
TGCGCCAGCAGGGCGACAGGGGGCACAGATACGCAGTATTTT
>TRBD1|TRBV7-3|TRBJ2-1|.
CASSRTGYNEQFF
TGTGCCAGCAGCAGGACAGGTTACAATGAGCAGTTCTTC
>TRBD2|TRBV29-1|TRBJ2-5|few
CSVEEGGRKTQYF
TGCAGCGTTGAAGAGGGCGGGAGGAAGACCCAGTACTTC
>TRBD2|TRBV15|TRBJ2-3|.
CATSREGLAVDTQYF
TGTGCCACCAGCAGAGAAGGCCTAGCGGTAGATACGCAGTATTTT
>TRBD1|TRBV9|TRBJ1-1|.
CASSFHVGQGDTEAFF
TGTGCCAGCAGCTTCCACGTAGGTCAGGGGGACACTGAAGCTTTCTTT
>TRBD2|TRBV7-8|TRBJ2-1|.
CASSSRLAGGDEQFF
TGTGCCAGCAGCTCCAGACTAGCGGGAGGGGATGAGCAGTTCTTC
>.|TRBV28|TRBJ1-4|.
CASSLREKLFF
TGTGCCAGCAGTTTGCGTGAAAAACTGTTTTTT
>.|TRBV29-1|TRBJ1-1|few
CSVAFRQTEAFF
TGCAGCGTTGCATTTAGGCAGACTGAAGCTTTCTTT
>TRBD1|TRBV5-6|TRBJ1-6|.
CASSSLGTGNSPLHF
TGTGCCAGCAGCTCCCTCGGGACAGGGAATTCACCCCTCCACTTT
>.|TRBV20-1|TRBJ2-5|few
CSAEGETQYF
TGCAGTGCTGAGGGGGAGACCCAGTACTTC
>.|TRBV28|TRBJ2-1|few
CASSLYPALNEQFF
TGTGCCAGCAGTTTATATCCAGCGCTTAATGAGCAGTTCTTC
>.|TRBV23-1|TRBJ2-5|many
CASTWYQETQYF
TGCGCCAGCACCTGGTACCAAGAGACCCAGTACTTC
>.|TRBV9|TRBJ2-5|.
CASSVLAQETQYF
TGTGCCAGCAGCGTACTAGCGCAAGAGACCCAGTACTTC
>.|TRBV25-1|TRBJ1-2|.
CASSAGGRGAFYGYTF
TGTGCCAGCAGCGCTGGAGGGAGGGGCGCGTTCTATGGCTACACCTTC
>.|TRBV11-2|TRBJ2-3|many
CASSRGIAADTQYF
TGTGCCAGCAGCCGCGGGATAGCGGCAGATACGCAGTATTTT
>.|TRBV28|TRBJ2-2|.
CASSKTENTGELFF
TGTGCCAGCAGTAAGACAGAAAACACCGGGGAGCTGTTTTTT
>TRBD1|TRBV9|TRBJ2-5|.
CASGPLGQGRETQYF
TGTGCCAGCGGACCTCTGGGACAGGGAAGAGAGACCCAGTACTTC
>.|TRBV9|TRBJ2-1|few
CASSVATAANEQFF
TGTGCCAGCAGCGTAGCTACGGCAGCCAATGAGCAGTTCTTC
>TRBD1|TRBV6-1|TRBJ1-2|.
CASSVTQGRRNYGYTF
TGTGCCAGCAGTGTAACACAGGGGCGTAGGAACTATGGCTACACCTTC
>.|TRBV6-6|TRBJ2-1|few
CASSYSRRDNGNEQFF
TGTGCCAGCAGTTACTCTAGGAGGGATAATGGCAATGAGCAGTTCTTC
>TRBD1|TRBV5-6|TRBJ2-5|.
CASSSGQVETQYF
TGTGCCAGCAGCTCCGGACAGGTTGAGACCCAGTACTTC
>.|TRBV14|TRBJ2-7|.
CASSNRAEGYEQYF
TGTGCCAGCAGCAACCGGGCTGAAGGATACGAGCAGTACTTC
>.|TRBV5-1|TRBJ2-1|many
CASSPNQGYNEQFF
TGCGCCAGCAGCCCCAATCAGGGATACAATGAGCAGTTCTTC
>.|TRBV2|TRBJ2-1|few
CASSDWQTNEQFF
TGTGCCAGCAGTGACTGGCAGACCAATGAGCAGTTCTTC
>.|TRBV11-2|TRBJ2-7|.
CASSLEYMGVSDEQYF
TGTGCCAGCAGCTTAGAATATATGGGGGTTTCCGACGAGCAGTACTTC
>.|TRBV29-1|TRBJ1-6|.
CSVGGDNNSPLHF
TGCAGCGTTGGAGGGGACAATAATTCACCCCTCCACTTT
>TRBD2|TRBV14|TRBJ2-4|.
CASSQAGGRSNIQYF
TGTGCCAGCAGCCAAGCGGGCGGGAGATCTAACATTCAGTACTTC
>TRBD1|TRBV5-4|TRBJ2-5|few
CASSQTGKQETQYF
TGTGCCAGCAGCCAGACAGGGAAGCAAGAGACCCAGTACTTC
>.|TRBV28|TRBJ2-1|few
CASSSPTGTPRSYNEQFF
TGTGCCAGCAGTTCCCCCACCGGGACTCCACGCTCCTACAATGAGCAGTTCTTC
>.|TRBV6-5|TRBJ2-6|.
CASSYSPVSDVLTF
TGTGCCAGCAGTTACTCCCCGGTCAGCGACGTCCTGACTTTC
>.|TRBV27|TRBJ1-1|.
CASSPRAGNMNTEAFF
TGTGCCAGCAGTCCCCGGGCAGGGAATATGAACACTGAAGCTTTCTTT
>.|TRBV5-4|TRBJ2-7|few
CASSLKGATYEQYF
TGTGCCAGCAGCTTGAAGGGAGCCACCTACGAGCAGTACTTC
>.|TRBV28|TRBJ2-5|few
CASSQGTGETQYF
TGTGCCAGCAGTCAGGGGACGGGGGAGACCCAGTACTTC
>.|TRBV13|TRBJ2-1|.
CASTRQFSYNEQFF
TGTGCCAGCACGAGGCAGTTCTCCTACAATGAGCAGTTCTTC